This T cell receptor (beta chain) was sequenced for a study of T-cell memory formation after mild COVID-19. Whole-study results and caveats: A subset of responding clones appeared in pre-infection memory, suggesting cross-reactive memory joined. Specificity for SARS-CoV-2 was not confirmed among the second-wave clones peaking on day 37.

This clonotype was detected only a few times. The antigen is not known. V was cut by 1 base and J by 2 bases, with 8 bases left in between. CDR1 is SGHTA and CDR2 is FQGNSA in the germline V gene. CDR3 length: 14 amino acids. Via MiXCR, TCRdb re-called the 5' RACE reads, giving one row per CDR3 protein. The sample yields about 270,000 distinct CDR3 sequences, around 15% seen once. The clonotype was recovered from a man between 18 and 35 years old who had mild COVID-19 (a few samples of this study predate the infection). Cell type and time point are not known. This chain uses TRBV7-2 with TRBJ2-5; D is undetermined. Material for sequencing was PBMCs or a T cell subset sorted from them (not recorded which). The CDR3 loop reads CASSLVPVQETQYF. CDR3 DNA sequence: TGTGCCAGCAGCTTAGTCCCGGTGCAAGAGACCCAGTACTTC.